A single sample is the source of the 15 T cell receptor beta chains below, sequenced in a study of blood T cell repertoires in COVID-19. Using immunoSEQ multiplex PCR, the repertoire was profiled, and TCRdb retains in-frame clones only, with some absent. This table has approximately 350,000 clones, about 86% appearing once. The material sequenced was peripheral blood. The origin of the receptors is a man aged 30-40 years with active or convalescent COVID-19.

This chain joins TRBV13 and TRBJ1-4; D not certain. The V gene lost 5 bases and the J gene lost 7 bases, with 17 bases spanning the gap. Germline V gene sequence: CDR1 PRHDT, CDR2 FYEKMQ (reference sequence). This CDR3 comprises 15 residues. The CDR3: CASSLKRAGSEKLFF. The CDR3 DNA is TGTGCCAGCAGCCTCAAAAGGGCGGGGTCTGAAAAACTGTTTTTT. Complete variable domain (other parts from reference TRBV13 and TRBJ1-4): AAGVIQSPRHLIKEKRETATLKCYPIPRHDTVYWYQQGPGQDPQFLISFYEKMQSDKGSIPDRFSAQQFSDYHSELNMSSLELGDSALYFCASSLKRAGSEKLFFGSGTQLSVL.

This chain uses TRBV7-9 with TRBJ2-1, with TRBD2 matching over 10 bases. The CDR3 sequence is 14 residues long. V was clipped by 5 bases and J by 7 bases; unmatched bases: 5. Germline V lookup: CDR1 SEHNR, CDR2 FQNEAQ (reference sequence). The CDR3 sequence: CASSISGRSNEQFF. Written as DNA, the CDR3 is TGTGCCAGCAGCATTAGCGGGAGGAGTAATGAGCAGTTCTTC. Drawing the rest from reference TRBV7-9 and TRBJ2-1, the complete variable domain is DTGVSQNPRHKITKRGQNVTFRCDPISEHNRLYWYRQTLGQGPEFLTYFQNEAQLEKSRLLSDRFSAERPKGSFSTLEIQRTEQGDSAMYLCASSISGRSNEQFFGPGTRLTVL.

V is TRBV11-1 and J is TRBJ2-1; weak D call: TRBD2 (6 bases). There are 15 residues in the CDR3. V gave up 4 bases and J gave up 5 bases, with 15 bases separating them. Per the germline V gene, CDR1 is SGHAT and CDR2 is FQDESV (reference sequence). In DNA form, the CDR3 reads TGTGCCAGCAGCTCCGTGGGAGGTAAGAACAATGAGCAGTTCTTC. Its protein is CASSSVGGKNNEQFF.

This clone was seen a single time. The chain links TRBV7-2 to TRBJ2-3, with TRBD2 as a possible D gene (6 bases). V gave up 8 bases and J gave up 2 bases, with 11 bases separating them. The CDR3 runs 13 residues. Per the germline V gene, CDR1 is SGHTA and CDR2 is FQGNSA. For the CDR3, the DNA is TGTGCCAGCCATAAGCGGGTCACAGATACGCAGTATTTT. It specifies CASHKRVTDTQYF.

V and J are TRBV3-1 (or the pseudogene TRBV3-2) and TRBJ2-7, with D unresolved. The CDR3 length is 14 residues. The germline CDR1 and CDR2 sequences are LGHDT and YNNKEL (reference sequence). V was pared by 2 bases and J by 0 bases, with 8 bases between. The CDR3 is CASSQMAVSYEQYF. In nucleotides, the CDR3 is TGTGCCAGCAGCCAAATGGCGGTCTCCTACGAGCAGTACTTC.

The rearrangement links TRBV7-9 to TRBJ2-5, with D unclear. The germline V and J ends were trimmed by 1 base and 5 bases, with 11 bases remaining between them. The V gene's germline CDR1 is SEHNR and CDR2 FQNEAQ (reference sequence). The CDR3 is 14 residues long. The CDR3 region has the DNA TGTGCCAGCAGCTTAGAGACTGAATCCGAGACCCAGTACTTC. This sequence encodes CASSLETESETQYF.

This clone was counted a few times. The chain combines TRBV6-2 or TRBV6-3 with TRBJ2-3; tentative D call: TRBD2 (7 bases). Germline V lookup: CDR1 MNHEY, CDR2 SVGEGT. The V gene lost 6 bases and the J gene lost 4 bases, with 14 bases spanning the gap. CDR3 length: 14 amino acids. The CDR3 region is CASSEGGASDTQYF. CDR3 DNA: TGTGCCAGCAGCGAGGGGGGGGCCTCAGATACGCAGTATTTT.

This clone was seen a single time. As DNA, the CDR3 is TGTGCCAGCAGCTTGGGGGACAGGGGGTTTACTTACGAGCAGTACTTC. Amino acids: CASSLGDRGFTYEQYF. The chain carries TRBV7-8 and TRBJ2-7; 11 positions agree with TRBD1. V lost 3 bases and J lost 4; bases outside the gene matches: 8. The CDR3 contains 16 residues. CDR1 and CDR2 (germline): SGHVS, FQNEAQ.

J is TRBJ2-3 and V is TRBV7-2; no firm D call. The V and J ends lost 3 bases and 7 bases respectively, with 20 bases between them. This CDR3 spans 16 amino acids. Germline V gives CDR1 SGHTA, CDR2 FQGNSA. CDR3: CASSFKAQVPEYTQYF. CDR3 nucleotides: TGTGCCAGCAGCTTTAAGGCGCAGGTCCCGGAATATACGCAGTATTTT. Variable domain in full (rest from reference TRBV7-2 and TRBJ2-3): GAGVSQSPSNKVTEKGKDVELRCDPISGHTALYWYRQSLGQGLEFLIYFQGNSAPDKSGLPSDRFSAERTGGSVSTLTIQRTQQEDSAVYLCASSFKAQVPEYTQYFGPGTRLTVL.

This rearrangement joins TRBV28 to TRBJ1-1; 7 positions agree with TRBD1. The CDR3 contains 15 residues. Unmatched junction bases numbered 6, after V lost 4 bases and J lost 1 base. Germline loops: CDR1 MDHEN, CDR2 SYDVKM. The CDR3 region is CASSSVGGSNTEAFF. CDR3 coding DNA: TGTGCCAGCAGTTCAGTAGGGGGCTCGAACACTGAAGCTTTCTTT.

This chain joins TRBV4-1 and TRBJ1-2; D gene uncertain. Trimming removed 0 bases from V and 4 bases from J, with 15 bases in between. This CDR3 has 16 amino acids. Germline CDR1 MGHRA, CDR2 YSYEKL. The chain's CDR3 is CASSQDQGGTSYGYTF. CDR3 nucleotide sequence: TGCGCCAGCAGCCAAGATCAAGGCGGAACGTCCTATGGCTACACCTTC.

In DNA, the CDR3 is TGTGCCAGCAAGATCGACAGGATGAACACTGAAGCTTTCTTT. This codes for CASKIDRMNTEAFF. The genes are TRBV6-5 and TRBJ1-1, with D perhaps TRBD1 (6 bases). Germline V gene sequence: CDR1 MNHEY, CDR2 SVGAGI. The length of the CDR3 is 14 residues. Between the trimmed V and J ends, which lost 7 bases and 0 bases, there was a span of 12 bases.

The chain has TRBV5-3 and TRBJ2-1, with a possible D match to TRBD2 (6 bases). TRBV5-3 is an ORF, and what it does is uncertain. Trimming removed 5 bases at V and 6 bases at J, with 21 bases between. The CDR3 length is 16 residues. The CDR3 region is CARRNPWREGCNEQFF. Here the CDR3 DNA reads TGTGCCAGAAGAAACCCGTGGAGGGAAGGGTGCAATGAGCAGTTCTTC.

CDR3 protein: CASSPTSGIQETQYF. CDR3 sequence (DNA): TGTGCCAGCAGCCCGACTAGCGGGATCCAAGAGACCCAGTACTTC. V and J are TRBV9 and TRBJ2-5; 11 bases are a match to TRBD2. This CDR3 is 15 amino acids long. In germline, CDR1 is SGDLS, CDR2 YYNGEE. Germline trimming cut 4 bases from V and 1 base from J; bases unmatched to any gene: 3.

The rearrangement joins TRBV2 to TRBJ1-6; TRBD1 matches at 8 bases. Per germline, CDR1 SNHLY and CDR2 FYNNEI. The CDR3 runs to 13 residues. The V segment lost 7 bases and the J segment 10 bases; nucleotides outside the gene matches: 6. This CDR3 reads CASTGQGRSPLHF. DNA for the CDR3: TGTGCCAGCACTGGACAGGGCCGGTCACCCCTCCACTTT.